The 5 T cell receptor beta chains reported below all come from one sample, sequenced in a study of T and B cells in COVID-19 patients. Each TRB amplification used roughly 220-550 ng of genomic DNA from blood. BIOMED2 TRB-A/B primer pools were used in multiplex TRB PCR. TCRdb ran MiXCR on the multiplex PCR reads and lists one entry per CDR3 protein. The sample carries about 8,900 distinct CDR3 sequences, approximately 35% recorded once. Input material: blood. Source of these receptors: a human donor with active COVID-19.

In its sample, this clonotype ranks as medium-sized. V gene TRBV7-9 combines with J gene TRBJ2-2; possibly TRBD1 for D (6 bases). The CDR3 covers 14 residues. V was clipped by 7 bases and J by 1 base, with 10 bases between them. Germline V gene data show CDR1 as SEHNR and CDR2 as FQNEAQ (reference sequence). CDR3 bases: TGTGCCAGCACCGTGGACAGGAACACCGGGGAGCTGTTTTTT. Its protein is CASTVDRNTGELFF.

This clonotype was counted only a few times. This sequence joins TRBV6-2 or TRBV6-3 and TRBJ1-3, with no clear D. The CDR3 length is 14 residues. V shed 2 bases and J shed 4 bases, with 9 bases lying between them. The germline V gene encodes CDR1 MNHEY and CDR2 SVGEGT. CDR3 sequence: CASSYGGLGNTIYF. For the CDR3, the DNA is TGTGCCAGCAGTTACGGCGGGCTAGGAAACACCATATATTTT.

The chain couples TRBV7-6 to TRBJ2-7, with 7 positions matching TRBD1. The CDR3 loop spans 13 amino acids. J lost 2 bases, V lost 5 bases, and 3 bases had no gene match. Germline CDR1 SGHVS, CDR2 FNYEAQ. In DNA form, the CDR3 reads TGTGCCAGCAGCCTCGGGACAGCCTACGAGCAGTACTTC. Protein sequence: CASSLGTAYEQYF.

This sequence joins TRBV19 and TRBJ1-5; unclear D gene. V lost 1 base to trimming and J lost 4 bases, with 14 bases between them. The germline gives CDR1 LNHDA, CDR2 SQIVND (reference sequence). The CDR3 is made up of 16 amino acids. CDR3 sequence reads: CASSIAGRIGNQPQHF. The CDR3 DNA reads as TGTGCCAGTAGTATAGCGGGCAGGATAGGGAATCAGCCCCAGCATTTT. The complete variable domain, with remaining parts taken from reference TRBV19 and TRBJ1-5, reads DGGITQSPKYLFRKEGQNVTLSCEQNLNHDAMYWYRQDPGQGLRLIYYSQIVNDFQKGDIAEGYSVSREKKESFPLTVTSAQKNPTAFYLCASSIAGRIGNQPQHFGDGTRLSIL.

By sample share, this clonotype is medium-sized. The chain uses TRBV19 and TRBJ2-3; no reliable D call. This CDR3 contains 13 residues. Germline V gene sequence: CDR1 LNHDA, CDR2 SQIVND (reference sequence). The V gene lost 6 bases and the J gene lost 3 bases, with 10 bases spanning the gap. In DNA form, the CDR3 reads TGTGCCAGTAGGGGGTACGGGACAGATACGCAGTATTTT. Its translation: CASRGYGTDTQYF.